This T cell receptor beta chain comes out of a study of T cell changes during pregnancy in multiple sclerosis. This CDR3 is built from 14 residues. CDR1 and CDR2 (germline): SQVTM, ANQGSEA. V lost 6 bases and J lost 0; bases outside the gene matches: 3. Assay: immunoSEQ multiplex PCR; the TCRdb copy retains only in-frame clones and omits some. The sample consists of fewer than 140,000 clones, 85% to 95% of them appearing once. The material was peripheral blood, obtained after pregnancy. The sequence was collected from a female donor with multiple sclerosis, enrolled in a pregnancy study. This chain uses TRBV29-1 with TRBJ2-4, with 9 bases matching TRBD1. CDR3 sequence (DNA): TGCAGCGTAGGACAGGGGAGAGCCAAAAACATTCAGTACTTC. It codes for CSVGQGRAKNIQYF. Full variable domain (rest looked up from reference TRBV29-1 and TRBJ2-4): SAVISQKPSRDICQRGTSLTIQCQVDSQVTMMFWYRQQPGQSLTLIATANQGSEATYESGFVIDKFPISRPNLTFSTLTVSNMSPEDSSIYLCSVGQGRAKNIQYFGAGTRLSVL.